The entry that follows covers one T cell receptor beta chain sequence. This clonotype occurred a few times. The specificity of this receptor is unknown. No clone much larger than this one lies a single base away; base qualities are absent. The sample originates from a study of identical twins listed by TCRdb under 2016. In terms of the full investigation: To test whether fetal clonotypes persist, this study deep-sequenced TCR alpha and beta repertoires from monozygotic twins, from unrelated adults of various ages, and from cord blood. Replicate twin experiments were performed at different times using different library preparation protocols to rule out contamination.

Libraries came from 5' RACE. TCRdb records Illumina HiSeq 2000 as the sequencer. Template switching added a universal primer binding site, and the final cDNA carried a unique molecular identifier that allowed TCR cDNA molecules to be counted accurately. First-strand cDNA for TCR alpha and beta chains was synthesized from specific primers in the conserved constant-segment region. Each cDNA library was double barcoded, with a SMART-Mk sample barcode plus Illumina barcodes, to control for contamination. TruSeq adapter sequences along with Illumina sample barcodes were introduced in two successive PCR steps. The TCR alpha and beta cDNA libraries were sequenced on the Illumina HiSeq platform using custom primers. Concerning the study's data processing: MiGEC processed the raw reads to extract unique molecular identifiers, while MiXCR was used to determine the CDR3 positions. Recombination models were inferred per individual with the repgenHMM and IGoR tools using an EM algorithm. The analysis of shared clonotypes was done with the tcR package in R, with sharing normalized by the product of cloneset sizes. To study raw recombination without the effects of thymic and clonal selection, out-of-frame nonproductive sequences were analyzed. TCRdb ran its own pipeline on the public reads, namely fastp trimming at Q25 and MiXCR clone calling, and kept in-frame beta chains. One record per CDR3 amino acid sequence lists the most common genes and DNA. TCRdb's processing, not the study's, gives the V and J calls here. Here the sample has under 450,000 distinct CDR3 sequences; 15% to 20% occur a single time. The ten largest make up more than 10% of the sample.

All donors were healthy Caucasians. The researchers also sequenced three unrelated adults who were not twins: a male aged 18 to 29, a male aged 50 to 60, and a female aged 50 to 60. Miltenyi CD45RO+ enrichment and human naive T-cell isolation kits were used to isolate memory (CD45RO+) and naive T cells from PBMC. Overall study outcomes, separate from this receptor: Abundant cord blood beta clonotypes carried fewer insertions; young adult naive repertoires showed a weaker similar trend, while memory repertoires showed none. The excess sharing between twins in beta out-of-frame sequences was weaker because fewer shared sequences reduced the signal-to-noise ratio. Compared with coincidental sharing between unrelated individuals, out-of-frame TCR alpha sequences shared between twins had an excess of sequences with low generation probability. Because the same donors could not be followed over many years, conclusions were based on cross-sectional statistical analysis. Invariant T cells such as MAIT and iNKT could partly confound zero-insertion analyses, though diverse VJ usage argued against this for most clonotypes. In monozygotic twins, recombination models systematically underestimated out-of-frame TCR alpha sharing, but the models matched the sharing seen between unrelated individuals.

V gives up 0 bases and J gives up 0 bases, and the segment between their germline ends measures 12 bases. According to the germline V gene, CDR1 reads MNHEY and CDR2 reads SVGAGI. Reading from cysteine to phenylalanine, the CDR3 counts 18 amino acids. Only the CDR3 portion is preserved as DNA: 54 bases, with reading frame beginning at the first base. The specimen sequenced was naive T cells sorted from blood. According to the study, the label for this sample's cell subset or site signals: cells isolated with a human naive T-cell isolation kit. The clonotype was recovered from a man in his fifties or sixties in good health. The chain is made from TRBV6-5 and TRBJ2-6; a tentative D match to TRBD1 spans 5 bases. CDR3 loop: CASSYSKGYSSGANVLTF. The DNA is as follows: TGTGCCAGCAGTTACTCGAAGGGGTATAGCTCTGGGGCCAACGTCCTGACTTTC.